The sequence of this T cell receptor beta chain was determined in a study of blood T cell repertoires in COVID-19. Overall study: The samples span acute and convalescent COVID-19 from the United States, Italy and Spain. T cells, B-cell-depleted T cells, or PBMCs provided the cDNA or gDNA that served as material.

Authors' analysis steps: From reference gene primer amplification, estimates of nucleated cell counts were derived. TCRdb keeps only in-frame clones here, not all; method: immunoSEQ multiplex PCR. V, J and clone size derive from that table, while D and trimming were established from the DNA sequence. Of 250,000 to 400,000 clones listed, 90% are singletons. There are 14 residues in the CDR3. Germline CDR1 and CDR2: SQVTM and ANQGSEA. With 7 bases clipped from V and 8 bases from J, the junction kept 14 bases outside the gene matches. This clone was counted once. Enrolled during active infection, Seattle patients were then followed longitudinally.

The rearrangement uses TRBV29-1 and TRBJ2-1; 7 bases are shared with TRBD2. The sample taken for sequencing was peripheral blood. This receptor was obtained from a young woman with COVID-19, enrolled during active disease. The CDR3 coding sequence is TGCAGCGCCCAGAGGGGCGGGAGCCTCCATGAGCAGTTCTTC. Translated, it gives CSAQRGGSLHEQFF.